This T cell receptor beta chain is drawn from a study of CD8 T cells in Susac syndrome. An input of 0.5 to 1 ug of RNA was subjected to reverse transcription using random hexamers. Amplification of TCR beta CDR3 used immunoSEQ multiplex PCR across 54 Vbeta and 13 Jbeta. TCRdb reprocessed the immunoSEQ multiplex PCR reads via MiXCR and lists one record per CDR3 protein. The sample contains approximately 190,000 distinct CDR3 sequences, about 95% of which appear only once. CDR1 is KGHDR, CDR2 SFDVKD, per germline. The junction had 10 bases not matched to a gene; V was cut back by 4 bases and J by 10 bases. This CDR3 is 15 amino acids long. The TEMRA cells underwent FACS enrichment, while the CD8+ and CD4+ T cells underwent negative isolation.

The clonotype comes from a human donor with multiple sclerosis. V usage is TRBV24-1 and J usage is TRBJ2-1; 9 nucleotides line up with TRBD1. The specimen sequenced was CD4+ T cells from PBMCs. This chain's CDR3 is CATSDPGTGISEQFF. The CDR3, as DNA: TGTGCCACCAGTGACCCTGGGACAGGGATTAGCGAGCAGTTCTTC.